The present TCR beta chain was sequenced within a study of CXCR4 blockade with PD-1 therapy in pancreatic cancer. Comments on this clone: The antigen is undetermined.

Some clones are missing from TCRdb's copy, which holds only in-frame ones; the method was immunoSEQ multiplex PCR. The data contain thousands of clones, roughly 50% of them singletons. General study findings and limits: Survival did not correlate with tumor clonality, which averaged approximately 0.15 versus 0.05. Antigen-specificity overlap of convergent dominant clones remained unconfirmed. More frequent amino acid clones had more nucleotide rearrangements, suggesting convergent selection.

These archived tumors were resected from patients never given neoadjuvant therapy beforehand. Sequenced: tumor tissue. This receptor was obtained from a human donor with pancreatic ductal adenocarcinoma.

The CDR3 spells CASRVLGQGWPQENYTF. The CDR3 DNA is TGTGCCAGTAGGGTTTTGGGACAGGGATGGCCCCAGGAGAACTACACCTTC. The genes are TRBV19 and TRBJ1-2, with 9 nucleotides matching TRBD1. The CDR3 is 17 amino acids. Germline V gene sequence: CDR1 LNHDA, CDR2 SQIVND (reference sequence). The V gene end was trimmed by 6 bases and the J gene end by 10 bases; junction bases not matched to a gene: 21. Full variable domain (rest looked up from reference TRBV19 and TRBJ1-2): DGGITQSPKYLFRKEGQNVTLSCEQNLNHDAMYWYRQDPGQGLRLIYYSQIVNDFQKGDIAEGYSVSREKKESFPLTVTSAQKNPTAFYLCASRVLGQGWPQENYTFGSGTRLTVV.